Detailed here is one T cell receptor beta chain. Its specificity is unknown. Investigators took about 10 milliliters of peripheral blood from every donor. The record originates from a study of blood T cells in healthy people across ages. PCR was performed a second time for roughly 7 to 11 cycles using a sample-barcoded 5' primer and a J-beta primer mix. Via MiXCR, TCRdb re-called the 5' RACE reads, giving one row per CDR3 protein. The sample includes hundreds of thousands of distinct CDR3 sequences, around 24% seen only once; the top ten take under 3%. The CDR3 sequence is 15 residues long. The germline CDR1 and CDR2 sequences are MNHNS and SASEGT. After removal of 7 bases from V and 4 bases from J, the junction contained 10 bases not matched to a gene. The study's findings and limits: It was held that diversity estimates obtained from one million T cells represented underestimates.

This same sample was also part of a study on T cells of mothers and their children.

The rearrangement links TRBV6-1 to TRBJ2-3; 8 nucleotides line up with TRBD2. The TCR was taken from a boy aged 10-17 years in good health. Sequenced material: blood. CDR3 sequence reads: CASILDGTSPDTQYF. The DNA of the CDR3 is TGTGCCAGCATTCTGGATGGGACTAGTCCAGATACGCAGTATTTT.